These T cell receptor beta chains were read from a single sample in a study of blood T cells in healthy people across ages. In TCRdb, the 5' RACE reads were re-called with MiXCR into one record per CDR3 protein. The data show approximately 770,000 distinct CDR3 sequences, with 58% seen just once and about 20% held by the top ten. Sample: blood. The receptors were sampled from a man aged 25 to 40 in good health. Both conserved end residues are part of each CDR3. The D gene is left open where the match is weak. Size is stated for part of the rows, as once, few or many counts, or as a class when the clone is expanded.

size	V	D	length	J	CDR3	DNA
-	TRBV25-1	TRBD2	15	TRBJ2-1	CASSDWTSGRNEQFF	TGTGCCAGCAGTGATTGGACTAGCGGGAGGAATGAGCAGTTCTTC
-	TRBV11-2	-	13	TRBJ1-4	CASRGEGSEKLFF	TGTGCCAGCAGGGGCGAGGGAAGTGAAAAACTGTTTTTT
-	TRBV7-2	-	13	TRBJ2-6	CASSVPGANVQTF	TGTGCCAGCAGCGTACCTGGGGCCAACGTCCAGACTTTC
-	TRBV6-4	-	14	TRBJ1-2	CASSDSYGFYGYTF	TGTGCCAGCAGTGACTCGTACGGGTTTTATGGCTACACCTTC
few	TRBV20-1	-	14	TRBJ2-7	CSARDHTGPYEQYF	TGCAGTGCTAGAGATCATACAGGGCCCTACGAGCAGTACTTC
few	TRBV9	-	12	TRBJ2-3	CASSVEGRTQYF	TGTGCCAGCAGCGTAGAAGGGAGGACGCAGTATTTT
-	TRBV20-1	-	16	TRBJ2-3	CSATPRGGARTDTQYF	TGCAGTGCTACCCCTAGGGGGGGGGCGAGGACAGATACGCAGTATTTT
-	TRBV7-9	-	11	TRBJ1-1	CASSGGSEAFF	TGTGCCAGCAGTGGTGGGTCTGAAGCTTTCTTT
-	TRBV7-8	TRBD1	16	TRBJ2-1	CASSPPRTGESNEQFF	TGTGCCAGCAGCCCGCCTAGGACAGGGGAGTCCAATGAGCAGTTCTTC
few	TRBV6-6	-	10	TRBJ2-7	CASSGSEQYF	TGTGCCAGCAGTGGGAGCGAGCAGTACTTC
once	TRBV14	-	14	TRBJ2-4	CASSQEAGWDIQYF	TGTGCCAGCAGCCAAGAAGCGGGTTGGGACATTCAGTACTTC
few	TRBV3-1	TRBD2	15	TRBJ2-7	CASSQRPAGAYEQYF	TGTGCCAGCAGCCAACGCCCGGCGGGAGCATACGAGCAGTACTTC
-	TRBV20-1	-	12	TRBJ2-4	CSARGEWDIQYF	TGCAGTGCTCGGGGCGAGTGGGACATTCAGTACTTC
few	TRBV10-3	-	12	TRBJ2-5	CAARGDQETQYF	TGTGCCGCCAGGGGAGACCAAGAGACCCAGTACTTC
few	TRBV9	-	14	TRBJ2-2	CASGQTGPAGELFF	TGTGCCAGTGGGCAAACAGGGCCTGCCGGGGAGCTGTTTTTT
few	TRBV20-1	-	14	TRBJ2-7	CSARWGSGRNEQYF	TGCAGTGCTAGATGGGGGTCCGGACGGAACGAGCAGTACTTC
-	TRBV20-1	-	14	TRBJ1-6	CSASHDSGNSPLHF	TGCAGTGCTAGCCACGACAGTGGTAATTCACCCCTCCACTTT
-	TRBV20-1	TRBD2	15	TRBJ2-5	CSAPRGTSGGYEQYF	TGCAGTGCACCGCGAGGGACTAGCGGGGGCTATGAGCAGTACTTC
-	TRBV14	-	12	TRBJ1-2	CASSQLVPGYTF	TGTGCCAGCAGCCAATTGGTCCCTGGCTACACCTTC
-	TRBV27	TRBD2	15	TRBJ2-1	CASSLSGGYYNEQFF	TGTGCCAGCAGTTTAAGCGGGGGGTATTACAATGAGCAGTTCTTC
-	TRBV19	TRBD1	14	TRBJ1-1	CASSIARDRTEAFF	TGTGCCAGTAGTATCGCCCGGGACAGGACTGAAGCTTTCTTT
few	TRBV2	-	11	TRBJ1-4	CASSHEYQLFF	TGTGCCAGCAGTCATGAATATCAACTGTTTTTT
-	TRBV29-1	-	11	TRBJ1-5	CSVVGDQPQHF	TGCAGCGTTGTAGGGGATCAGCCCCAGCATTTT
few	TRBV5-1	-	14	TRBJ2-4	CASSLELGEGPKYF	TGCGCCAGCAGCTTGGAGTTGGGGGAAGGGCCCAAGTACTTC
-	TRBV10-2	TRBD1	13	TRBJ2-7	CASTGQGWGEQYF	TGCGCCAGCACGGGACAGGGATGGGGCGAGCAGTACTTC
few	TRBV10-3	-	11	TRBJ1-2	CAIGETRGYTF	TGTGCCATCGGTGAGACTCGTGGCTACACCTTC
-	TRBV5-1	TRBD2	16	TRBJ2-5	CASSLQPSGGQETQYF	TGCGCCAGCAGCTTGCAGCCTAGCGGGGGGCAAGAGACCCAGTACTTC
-	TRBV7-2	-	15	TRBJ2-3	CASSPVAGITDTQYF	TGTGCCAGCAGCCCCGTGGCAGGAATCACAGATACGCAGTATTTT
-	TRBV20-1	TRBD1	14	TRBJ2-1	CSAAQGALLYEQFF	TGCAGTGCTGCTCAGGGGGCTTTGTTATACGAGCAGTTCTTC
-	TRBV12-3/TRBV12-4	-	12	TRBJ2-1	CASSPRSNEQFF	TGTGCCAGCAGCCCTCGGAGCAATGAGCAGTTCTTC
once	TRBV20-1	-	14	TRBJ1-2	CSALPGAEGYGYTF	TGCAGTGCGCTCCCAGGGGCGGAGGGATATGGCTACACCTTC
-	TRBV29-1	-	14	TRBJ2-7	CSVSEQGISYEQYF	TGCAGCGTCTCCGAACAGGGCATCTCGTACGAGCAGTACTTC
many	TRBV6-2/TRBV6-3	-	13	TRBJ1-6	CASSYPGDSPLHF	TGTGCCAGCAGTTACCCAGGGGATTCACCCCTCCACTTT
-	TRBV20-1	TRBD2	16	TRBJ2-3	CSAPGWRRGITDTQYF	TGCAGTGCCCCAGGTTGGAGGCGGGGGATTACAGATACGCAGTATTTT
-	TRBV7-3	TRBD2	14	TRBJ2-1	CASSTAGVANEQFF	TGTGCCAGCAGCACAGCGGGAGTGGCTAATGAGCAGTTCTTC
few	TRBV27	TRBD2	16	TRBJ2-5	CASSLRTSGGQETQYF	TGTGCCAGCAGTTTGAGAACTAGCGGGGGCCAAGAGACCCAGTACTTC
-	TRBV7-2	-	14	TRBJ2-1	CASSLETANNEQFF	TGTGCCAGCAGCTTAGAGACGGCGAACAATGAGCAGTTCTTC
few	TRBV7-9	TRBD1	13	TRBJ1-1	CASSPGTGPEAFF	TGTGCCAGCAGCCCCGGGACAGGTCCTGAAGCTTTCTTT
few	TRBV4-3	-	13	TRBJ2-1	CASSQGRINEQFF	TGCGCCAGCAGCCAGGGTCGGATCAATGAGCAGTTCTTC
-	TRBV20-1	-	14	TRBJ1-4	CSALSPGDYEKLFF	TGCAGTGCCCTTTCGCCTGGGGATTATGAAAAACTGTTTTTT
-	TRBV4-3	-	17	TRBJ1-2	CASSQDSNSIANYGYTF	TGCGCCAGCAGCCAAGATTCCAACAGTATAGCTAACTATGGCTACACCTTC
few	TRBV5-6	-	12	TRBJ2-1	CASRQGNNEQFF	TGTGCCAGCAGACAGGGCAACAATGAGCAGTTCTTC
-	TRBV20-1	TRBD2	19	TRBJ2-1	CSARLKWTSGGRGDNEQFF	TGCAGTGCTAGACTAAAGTGGACTAGCGGGGGCCGGGGTGACAATGAGCAGTTCTTC
once	TRBV7-9	-	15	TRBJ2-5	CASSLSGESQETQYF	TGTGCCAGCAGCTTAAGTGGGGAATCCCAAGAGACCCAGTACTTC
-	TRBV2	-	12	TRBJ2-5	CASSGTQETQYF	TGTGCCAGCAGTGGGACCCAAGAGACCCAGTACTTC
many	TRBV30	-	15	TRBJ2-7	CAWSQARDGGYEQYF	TGTGCCTGGAGTCAGGCCAGGGACGGTGGCTACGAGCAGTACTTC
few	TRBV7-2	-	14	TRBJ2-7	CASSLQGLLSEQYF	TGTGCCAGCAGCTTACAGGGGCTATTGAGCGAGCAGTACTTC
-	TRBV11-2	-	15	TRBJ2-5	CASSFDPSPGETQYF	TGTGCCAGCAGCTTTGACCCCTCCCCTGGGGAGACCCAGTACTTC
-	TRBV11-1	-	12	TRBJ1-2	CASSLQGFGYTF	TGTGCCAGCAGCTTACAGGGTTTTGGCTACACCTTC
-	TRBV20-1	-	12	TRBJ2-3	CSAPRGADTQYF	TGCAGTGCCCCTAGGGGGGCTGATACGCAGTATTTT
few	TRBV5-1	-	13	TRBJ2-1	CASSLGPENEQFF	TGCGCCAGCAGCTTGGGTCCCGAGAATGAGCAGTTCTTC
-	TRBV5-6	-	16	TRBJ2-5	CASSLGFDRYQETQYF	TGTGCCAGCAGCTTGGGGTTTGACAGGTACCAAGAGACCCAGTACTTC
-	TRBV30	-	12	TRBJ1-2	CAWTKGWDGYTF	TGTGCCTGGACCAAAGGGTGGGATGGCTACACCTTC
-	TRBV12-3/TRBV12-4	TRBD2	15	TRBJ2-7	CASSRSSGGVYEQYF	TGTGCCAGCAGTAGATCTAGCGGGGGGGTTTACGAGCAGTACTTC
-	TRBV11-2	-	17	TRBJ2-1	CASSLDSLGRTYNEQFF	TGTGCCAGCAGCTTAGATTCTCTGGGGAGGACCTACAATGAGCAGTTCTTC